This is a list of T cell receptor beta chains from one sample in a study of T cell responses to AZD1222 COVID-19 vaccine. Measured with immunoSEQ multiplex PCR; TCRdb has only the in-frame clones, and not every one. The table includes 95,000 to 150,000 clones, approximately 83% detected once. The specimen was peripheral blood, collected on day 0 of AZD1222 vaccination. Receptors originate from an adult in good health. CDR3s include the opening cysteine and the closing phenylalanine or tryptophan. A D gene is named only where the DNA matches it firmly.

CASSHADLRVNTEAFF,TGTGCCAGCAGCCACGCCGACCTCCGGGTCAACACTGAAGCTTTCTTT,TRBV3-1/TRBV3-2,.,TRBJ1-1
CASSAETQYF,TGTGCCAGCAGTGCGGAGACCCAGTACTTC,TRBV6-4,.,TRBJ2-5
CASSSTFTQGRADEKLFF,TGTGCCAGCAGTTCCACTTTCACCCAGGGGCGGGCGGATGAAAAACTGTTTTTT,TRBV28,.,TRBJ1-4
CASSQTAYEQYF,TGTGCCAGCAGTCAGACAGCCTACGAGCAGTACTTC,TRBV25-1,.,TRBJ2-7
CASSSWDKNTEAFF,TGTGCCAGCAGTTCTTGGGACAAGAACACTGAAGCTTTCTTT,TRBV11-2,.,TRBJ1-1
CASRSGGADSGPDTQYF,TGTGCCAGCAGGTCAGGGGGCGCGGATAGCGGGCCAGATACGCAGTATTTT,TRBV27,.,TRBJ2-3
CASSSQYEQYF,TGTGCCAGCAGCTCGCAGTACGAGCAGTACTTC,TRBV11-2,.,TRBJ2-7
CASSQPFSGDTQYF,TGCGCCAGCAGCCAACCTTTTTCCGGGGATACGCAGTATTTT,TRBV4-1,.,TRBJ2-3
CASTDQERFSFF,TGTGCCAGCACCGACCAAGAGAGGTTTTCGTTCTTC,TRBV4-2,.,TRBJ2-1
CASSYRQVGNTIYF,TGTGCCAGCAGTTATCGACAGGTTGGAAACACCATATATTTT,TRBV6-5,.,TRBJ1-3
CASSLEWGGNNSPLHF,TGCGCCAGCAGCTTGGAATGGGGAGGAAATAATTCACCCCTCCACTTT,TRBV5-1,.,TRBJ1-6
CATHLTGSGDQPQHF,TGTGCCACCCATCTCACCGGGTCCGGGGATCAGCCCCAGCATTTT,TRBV2,.,TRBJ1-5
CASSPGTSNGELFF,TGTGCCAGCAGCCCCGGGACTAGCAACGGGGAGCTGTTTTTT,TRBV7-9,TRBD2,TRBJ2-2